These 29 T cell receptor beta chains were sequenced from one sample in a study of fetal regulatory T cell absence and autoimmunity (dated by TCRdb to the late 2010s). The library was generated by the immunoSEQ multiplex PCR assay. The source is immuneACCESS, and TCRdb retained only in-frame sequences with V and J called. Part of the clones is not carried over; for the studies checked, unresolved V genes explain less than half of this, and the remainder is unexplained. The sample table lists about 50,000 clones, just under 85% of them with a count of one. The ten largest clonotypes hold roughly 0.37% of the sample. The sample comprised cord blood. The receptors derive from a newborn boy with IPEX syndrome.

The chain carries TRBV19 and TRBJ1-4, with 7 bases lining up with TRBD1. Germline V lookup: CDR1 LNHDA, CDR2 SQIVND (reference sequence). The trim removed 8 bases at V and 8 bases at J, leaving 8 bases unmatched. The CDR3 has 13 residues. The CDR3 is CASADRDAEKLFF. In nucleotides, the CDR3 is TGTGCCAGTGCTGACAGGGATGCCGAAAAACTGTTTTTT.

This rearrangement joins TRBV19 to TRBJ1-5; no clear D. Trimming removed 1 base from V and 5 bases from J, with 12 bases in between. Germline-derived CDR1 and CDR2 are LNHDA and SQIVND (reference sequence). CDR3 length: 15 amino acids. The CDR3 DNA reads as TGTGCCAGTAGTATAGCGGTCAGTCCTTATCAGCCCCAGCATTTT. Amino acid sequence: CASSIAVSPYQPQHF.

This clone has a handful of counts. J is TRBJ1-2 and V is TRBV7-9, with 8 bases that match TRBD1. Germline CDR1 reads SEHNR; CDR2 reads FQNEAQ (reference sequence). Unmatched junction bases numbered 7, after V lost 1 base and J lost 3 bases. This CDR3 spans 16 amino acids. DNA for the CDR3: TGTGCCAGCAGCTTAGGATTCCTGGACAGGGACTATGGCTACACCTTC. Translated, it gives CASSLGFLDRDYGYTF.

This clone was seen just once. V usage is TRBV7-8 and J usage is TRBJ2-1; TRBD2 might be the D (7 bases). V was cut by 1 base and J by 5 bases, with 15 bases left in between. CDR3 length: 16 amino acids. The germline V gene encodes CDR1 SGHVS and CDR2 FQNEAQ. In nucleotides, the CDR3 is TGTGCCAGCAGCTTAGGTTGGGGGGGGGCCAACAATGAGCAGTTCTTC. It specifies CASSLGWGGANNEQFF.

The sample holds one count of this clone. The chain carries TRBV25-1 and TRBJ2-1; tentatively, D is TRBD2 (5 bases). The CDR3 spans 15 residues. Trimming left V 1 base short and J 0 bases short, with 7 bases between. The germline CDR1 and CDR2 sequences are MGHDK and SYGVNS. DNA of the CDR3: TGTGCCAGCAGTGAATTTGGGAGCTCCTACAATGAGCAGTTCTTC. Translating gives CASSEFGSSYNEQFF.

This clone appeared a few times. This chain joins TRBV9 and TRBJ2-2; TRBD2 aligns across 11 bases. J was trimmed by 4 bases and V by 4 bases; bases with no gene match: 6. The CDR3 runs to 16 residues. Germline lookup yields CDR1 SGDLS and CDR2 YYNGEE. The CDR3 spells CASSSLAGGITGELFF. The DNA of the CDR3 is TGTGCCAGCAGCTCATTAGCGGGGGGGATCACCGGGGAGCTGTTTTTT.

The chain couples TRBV9 to TRBJ2-3; a weak D match, TRBD2 (5 bases). This CDR3 region has 15 residues. The germline gives CDR1 SGDLS, CDR2 YYNGEE. V was shortened by 4 bases and J by 5 bases, with 17 bases between the two germline ends. The CDR3 DNA reads TGTGCCAGCAGCTTAGGGAGCGCCCTCGTAGATACGCAGTATTTT. This gives the protein CASSLGSALVDTQYF.

The chain combines TRBV5-6 with TRBJ2-7, with D maybe TRBD2 (6 bases). Trimming left V 4 bases short and J 10 bases short, with 15 bases between. Germline V gene lookup returns CDR1 SGHDT and CDR2 YYEEEE. This CDR3 region has 12 residues. The CDR3 sequence: CASSLGTSLQYF. The CDR3 coding sequence is TGTGCCAGCAGCCTCGGGACTTCCCTCCAGTACTTC.

Only one count was recorded for this clone. The gene calls are TRBV9 and TRBJ2-3; D may be TRBD2 (6 bases). Trimming took off 0 bases at V and 2 bases at J, with 10 bases between the two ends. The germline gives CDR1 SGDLS, CDR2 YYNGEE. The CDR3 is 15 amino acids. DNA of the CDR3: TGTGCCAGCAGCGTAGGGGACTGGATCACAGATACGCAGTATTTT. Protein sequence: CASSVGDWITDTQYF.

This chain connects TRBV18 to TRBJ2-2; 13 bases align to TRBD2. Germline CDR1 KGHSH, CDR2 LQKENI. Losses at the gene ends were 8 bases for V and 3 bases for J; bases not matched to a gene: 6. The CDR3 is 16 residues long. CDR3 protein: CASRTSGSKDTGELFF. For the CDR3, the DNA is TGTGCCAGCCGGACTAGCGGGAGTAAGGACACCGGGGAGCTGTTTTTT.

Remarks on this clone: A junction end diverges from the germline sequence, so it may reflect a read error. In the same sample, other DNA sequences code for this CDR3. This chain connects TRBV5-1 to TRBJ2-5; 8 bases map to TRBD1. Looked up from germline, CDR1 is SGHRS and CDR2 is YFSETQ. This CDR3 region has 14 residues. The CDR3 loop reads CASSSRDRKETQYF. The CDR3 DNA reads as TGCGCCAGTAGCTCCCGGGACAGGAAAGAGACCCAGTACTTC.

This chain uses TRBV10-3 with TRBJ1-4; D is unclear. Trimming took off 4 bases at V and 7 bases at J, with 19 bases between the two ends. Germline values: CDR1 ENHRY, CDR2 SYGVKD. The CDR3 length is 16 residues. The CDR3 DNA sequence: TGTGCCATCAGTGGAACGGGCCCCAAAAAGGGTGAAAAACTGTTTTTT. Translating it yields CAISGTGPKKGEKLFF.

The chain couples TRBV29-1 to TRBJ2-7, with TRBD2 identical over 12 bases. The CDR3 is made up of 16 amino acids. CDR1 is SQVTM, CDR2 ANQGSEA, per germline. The V segment lost 0 bases and the J segment 2 bases; nucleotides outside the gene matches: 5. CDR3 sequence: CSVEDLAGGQTYEQYF. The CDR3 DNA is TGCAGCGTTGAAGATCTAGCGGGAGGGCAAACCTACGAGCAGTACTTC.

The chain carries TRBV11-2 and TRBJ2-7; possibly TRBD2 for D (6 bases). Per the germline V gene, CDR1 is SGHAT and CDR2 is FQNNGV. Trimming pared 0 bases from V and 7 bases from J, leaving 16 bases between. The CDR3 has 15 amino acids. CDR3 amino acids: CASSLDLGVGREQYF. The CDR3 DNA follows: TGTGCCAGCAGCTTAGATCTTGGGGTCGGGAGAGAGCAGTACTTC.

The gene calls are TRBV9 and TRBJ2-7; 7 bases are a match to TRBD2. The V gene's germline CDR1 is SGDLS and CDR2 YYNGEE. Trimming removed 2 bases from V and 0 bases from J; junction bases left unmatched: 5. This CDR3 comprises 15 residues. The CDR3 region is CASSVGGVSSYEQYF. The CDR3, as DNA: TGTGCCAGCAGCGTTGGGGGGGTAAGCTCCTACGAGCAGTACTTC.

In its sample, this clone was seen a few times. The genes are TRBV6-1 and TRBJ1-5; 8 nucleotides line up with TRBD1. Germline V gene data show CDR1 as MNHNS and CDR2 as SASEGT. V gave up 4 bases and J gave up 3 bases; unmatched junction bases: 5. This CDR3 region has 15 residues. Written as DNA, the CDR3 is TGTGCCAGCAGTGGTCGACAGGGGTACAATCAGCCCCAGCATTTT. This sequence encodes CASSGRQGYNQPQHF.

V usage is TRBV27 and J usage is TRBJ2-3, with D possibly TRBD1 on 5 matching bases. The CDR3 has 15 amino acids. Germline CDR1 MNHEY, CDR2 SMNVEV (reference sequence). V gave up 4 bases and J gave up 5 bases, with 16 bases separating them. For the CDR3, the DNA is TGTGCCAGCAGTTCTCTGGGCAGGGATGGAGATACGCAGTATTTT. Translating it yields CASSSLGRDGDTQYF.

This clone was picked up one time. This CDR3 reads CASSKTDRGLNYGYTF. As DNA, the CDR3 is TGTGCCAGCAGCAAAACGGACAGGGGGCTAAACTATGGCTACACCTTC. The V gene is TRBV21-1, the J gene TRBJ1-2; TRBD1 is taken as the D call from the table, unchecked against the DNA. TRBV21-1 constitutes a pseudogene. There are 16 residues in the CDR3.

The chain joins TRBV12-5 to TRBJ1-1; D might be TRBD1 (5 bases). The CDR3 covers 13 residues. The V and J ends lost 1 base and 7 bases respectively, with 10 bases between them. The germline V gene encodes CDR1 LGHNT and CDR2 FRNRAP. The CDR3 loop reads CASGLEVGGEAFF. The CDR3, as DNA: TGTGCTAGTGGTTTGGAGGTCGGGGGTGAAGCTTTCTTT.

This chain joins TRBV7-9 and TRBJ2-7; D is perhaps TRBD1 or TRBD2 (5 bases each). This CDR3 contains 15 residues. Deletions cut 6 bases from V and 5 bases from J, with 20 bases between. Per germline, CDR1 SEHNR and CDR2 FQNEAQ (reference sequence). The CDR3 DNA sequence: TGTGCCAGCAGTCGAACCGGGACCCTTCTGCACGAGCAGTACTTC. It specifies CASSRTGTLLHEQYF.

The chain carries TRBV7-8 and TRBJ2-3, with D hard to call. This CDR3 comprises 14 residues. Germline lookup yields CDR1 SGHVS and CDR2 FQNEAQ. This CDR3 is CSTERWRTTDTQYF. The CDR3 nucleotides are TGTTCTACCGAGAGGTGGCGGACCACAGATACGCAGTATTTT.

The V call is TRBV7-2, the J call TRBJ2-7; weak D call: TRBD2 (6 bases). V dropped 3 bases and J dropped 0 bases, with 6 bases sitting between them. CDR3 length: 13 residues. Looked up from germline, CDR1 is SGHTA and CDR2 is FQGNSA. CDR3 in amino acids: CASSLTSSYEQYF. The DNA of the CDR3 is TGTGCCAGCAGCTTGACTAGCTCCTACGAGCAGTACTTC.

The V gene is TRBV9, the J gene TRBJ2-3; 9 bases map to TRBD2. The germline CDR1 and CDR2 sequences are SGDLS and YYNGEE. V dropped 0 bases and J dropped 1; count of bases not matched to a gene: 3. CDR3 length: 16 amino acids. The CDR3, as DNA: TGTGCCAGCAGCGTAGGGCGGGGGGGAGGCACAGATACGCAGTATTTT. It codes for CASSVGRGGGTDTQYF.

The chain combines TRBV2 with TRBJ1-3; TRBD1 is a possible D gene (5 bases). The V gene's germline CDR1 is SNHLY and CDR2 FYNNEI. There are 14 residues in the CDR3. V was trimmed by 0 bases and J by 2 bases, leaving 5 bases between them. The CDR3 is CASSEAGAGNTIYF. Here the CDR3 DNA reads TGTGCCAGCAGTGAAGCAGGGGCTGGAAACACCATATATTTT. The full variable domain, rest sourced from reference TRBV2 and TRBJ1-3, is EPEVTQTPSHQVTQMGQEVILRCVPISNHLYFYWYRQILGQKVEFLVSFYNNEISEKSEIFDDQFSVERPDGSNFTLKIRSTKLEDSAMYFCASSEAGAGNTIYFGEGSWLTVV.

The CDR3 sequence is CASNRGRDSPLHF. The CDR3 coding sequence is TGTGCCAGTAACAGGGGGCGGGATTCACCCCTCCACTTT. V and J are TRBV6-6 and TRBJ1-6; TRBD1 matches 9 bases. The CDR3 runs to 13 residues. V lost 9 bases, J lost 8 bases, and 5 bases stayed unmatched. Germline V lookup: CDR1 MNHNY, CDR2 SVGAGI (reference sequence).

The chain recombines TRBV7-9 with TRBJ2-3; 11 positions match TRBD2. Germline V gene lookup returns CDR1 SEHNR and CDR2 FQNEAQ (reference sequence). The V and J ends lost 11 bases and 0 bases, in that order; junction bases with no gene match: 4. This CDR3 is built from 14 residues. CDR3 residues: CAGGLAGSTDTQYF. DNA for the CDR3: TGTGCCGGAGGACTAGCGGGCAGCACAGATACGCAGTATTTT.

The chain couples TRBV2 to TRBJ2-1, with no clear D. The CDR3 runs 14 residues. V lost 11 bases and J lost 8, with 22 bases in between. Germline CDR1 reads SNHLY; CDR2 reads FYNNEI. The CDR3 DNA reads TGTGCCTCCAAGAGACAATGGGCCTCCTATGAGCAGTTCTTC. This encodes CASKRQWASYEQFF.

The chain is built from TRBV30 and TRBJ2-5; 7 nucleotides line up with TRBD2. Trimming at V came to 0 bases and at J to 4 bases, leaving 11 bases not matched to a gene. The CDR3 is 16 residues long. CDR1 GTSNPN and CDR2 SVGIG come from the germline V gene (reference sequence). The CDR3 nucleotides are TGTGCCTGGAGTGTATTGTCTAGCGGATCACTAGAGACCCAGTACTTC. This translates into CAWSVLSSGSLETQYF.

The chain uses TRBV4-1 and TRBJ2-3; the match to TRBD2 covers 10 bases. V shed 0 bases and J 0 bases; nucleotides not matched to a gene: 6. Germline lookup yields CDR1 MGHRA and CDR2 YSYEKL. This CDR3 is 18 amino acids long. DNA of the CDR3: TGCGCCAGCAGCCAAGACCCTCTAGCGGGAGTGAGCACAGATACGCAGTATTTT. It translates to CASSQDPLAGVSTDTQYF.